This T cell receptor (beta chain) originates from a study of blood T cell repertoires in COVID-19. Some clones are missing from TCRdb's copy, which holds only in-frame ones; the method was immunoSEQ multiplex PCR. The sample shows 150,000 or so clones, about 87% of them seen only once. This TCR derives from a middle-aged man with acute or convalescent COVID-19. Input material: peripheral blood.

The chain's CDR3 is CASSIPGQGRDEQYF. CDR3 nucleotides: TGTGCCAGTAGTATCCCCGGACAGGGACGGGACGAGCAGTACTTC. This chain connects TRBV19 to TRBJ2-7, with 8 bases aligning to TRBD1. The length of the CDR3 is 15 residues. Trimming removed 3 bases from V and 5 bases from J; junction bases left unmatched: 9. Germline-derived CDR1 and CDR2 are LNHDA and SQIVND (reference sequence).